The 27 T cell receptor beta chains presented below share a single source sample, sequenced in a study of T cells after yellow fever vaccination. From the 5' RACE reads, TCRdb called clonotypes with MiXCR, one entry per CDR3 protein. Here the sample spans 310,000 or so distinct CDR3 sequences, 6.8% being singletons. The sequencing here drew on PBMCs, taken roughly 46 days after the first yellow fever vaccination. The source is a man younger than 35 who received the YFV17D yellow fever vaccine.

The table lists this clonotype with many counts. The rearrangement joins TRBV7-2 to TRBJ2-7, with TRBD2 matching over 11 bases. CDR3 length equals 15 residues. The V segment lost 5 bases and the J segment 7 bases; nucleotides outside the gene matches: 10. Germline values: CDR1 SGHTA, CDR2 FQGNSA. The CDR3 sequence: CASSPPTSGVGEQYF. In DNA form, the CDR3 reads TGTGCCAGCAGCCCCCCGACTAGCGGGGTTGGGGAGCAGTACTTC.

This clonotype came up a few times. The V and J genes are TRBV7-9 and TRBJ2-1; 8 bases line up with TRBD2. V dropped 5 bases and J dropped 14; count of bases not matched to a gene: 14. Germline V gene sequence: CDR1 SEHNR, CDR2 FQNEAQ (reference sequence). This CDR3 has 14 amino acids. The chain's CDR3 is CASSLQAGAPLKFF. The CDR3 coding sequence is TGTGCCAGCAGCCTTCAAGCGGGGGCGCCTCTGAAGTTCTTC.

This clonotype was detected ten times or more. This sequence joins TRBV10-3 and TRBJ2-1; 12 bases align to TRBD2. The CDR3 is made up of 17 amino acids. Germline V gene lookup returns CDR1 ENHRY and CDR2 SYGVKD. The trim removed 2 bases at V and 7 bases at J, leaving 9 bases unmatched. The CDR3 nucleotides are TGTGCCATCAGTGAGCCCTCGTGGACTAGCGGGGTAAATGAGCAGTTCTTC. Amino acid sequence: CAISEPSWTSGVNEQFF.

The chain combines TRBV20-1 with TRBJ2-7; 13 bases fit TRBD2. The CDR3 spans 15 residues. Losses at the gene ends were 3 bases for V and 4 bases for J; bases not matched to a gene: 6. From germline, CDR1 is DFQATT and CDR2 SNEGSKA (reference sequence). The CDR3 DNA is TGCAGTGCTAGCAATCGGGGACTAGCGGGATACGAGCAGTACTTC. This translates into CSASNRGLAGYEQYF.

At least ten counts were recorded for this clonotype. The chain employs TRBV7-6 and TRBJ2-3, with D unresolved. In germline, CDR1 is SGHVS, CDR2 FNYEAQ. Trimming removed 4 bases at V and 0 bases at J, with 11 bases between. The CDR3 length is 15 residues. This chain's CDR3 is CASSSLGSSTDTQYF. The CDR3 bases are TGTGCCAGCAGCTCCTTGGGCAGTAGCACAGATACGCAGTATTTT.

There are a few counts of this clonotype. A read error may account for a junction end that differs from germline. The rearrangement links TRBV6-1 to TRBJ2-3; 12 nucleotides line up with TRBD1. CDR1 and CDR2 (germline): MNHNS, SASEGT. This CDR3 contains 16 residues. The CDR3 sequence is CASKDTGTGGTDTQYF. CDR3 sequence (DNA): TGTGCCAGCAAGGATACCGGGACAGGGGGCACGGATACGCAGTATTTT.

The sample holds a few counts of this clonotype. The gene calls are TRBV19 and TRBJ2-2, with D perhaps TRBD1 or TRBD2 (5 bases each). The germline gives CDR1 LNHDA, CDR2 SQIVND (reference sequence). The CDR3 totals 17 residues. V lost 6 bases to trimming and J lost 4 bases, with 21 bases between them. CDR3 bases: TGTGCCAGTAGCTCCCGGGGACCCGGCTCGAGCACCGGGGAGCTGTTTTTT. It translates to CASSSRGPGSSTGELFF.

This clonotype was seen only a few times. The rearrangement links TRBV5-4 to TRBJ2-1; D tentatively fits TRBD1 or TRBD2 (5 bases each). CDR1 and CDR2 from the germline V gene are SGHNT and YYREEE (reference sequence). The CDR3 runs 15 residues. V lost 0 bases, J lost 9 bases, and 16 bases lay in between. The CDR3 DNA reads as TGTGCCAGCAGCTTGGGAGGGACGGGTGGGGGTGAGCAGTTCTTC. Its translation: CASSLGGTGGGEQFF.

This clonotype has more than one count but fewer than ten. CDR3 region: CSARSGTGNEQFF. As DNA, the CDR3 is TGCAGCGCACGCTCCGGGACAGGGAATGAGCAGTTCTTC. This chain connects TRBV29-1 to TRBJ2-1; 9 nucleotides agree with TRBD1. The junction had 8 bases not matched to a gene; V was cut back by 7 bases and J by 7 bases. Germline lookup yields CDR1 SQVTM and CDR2 ANQGSEA. The CDR3 contains 13 residues.

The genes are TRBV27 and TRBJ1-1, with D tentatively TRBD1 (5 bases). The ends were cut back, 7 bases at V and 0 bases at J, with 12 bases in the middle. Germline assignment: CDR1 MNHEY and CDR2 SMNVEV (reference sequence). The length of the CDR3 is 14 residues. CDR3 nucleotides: TGTGCCAGCAAACCGGGGGGTATGAACACTGAAGCTTTCTTT. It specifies CASKPGGMNTEAFF.

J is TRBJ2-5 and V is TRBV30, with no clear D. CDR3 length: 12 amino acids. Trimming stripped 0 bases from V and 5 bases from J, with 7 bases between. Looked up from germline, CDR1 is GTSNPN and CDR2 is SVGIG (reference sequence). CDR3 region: CAWSVLGETQYF. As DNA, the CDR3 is TGTGCCTGGAGTGTACTCGGGGAGACCCAGTACTTC.

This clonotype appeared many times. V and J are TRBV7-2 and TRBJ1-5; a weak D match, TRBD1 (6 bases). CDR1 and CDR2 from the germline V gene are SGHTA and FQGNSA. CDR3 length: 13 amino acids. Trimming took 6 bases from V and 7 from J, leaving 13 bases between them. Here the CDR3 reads CASSTQGDQPQHF. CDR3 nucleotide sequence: TGTGCCAGCAGTACACAGGGTGACCAGCCCCAGCATTTT.

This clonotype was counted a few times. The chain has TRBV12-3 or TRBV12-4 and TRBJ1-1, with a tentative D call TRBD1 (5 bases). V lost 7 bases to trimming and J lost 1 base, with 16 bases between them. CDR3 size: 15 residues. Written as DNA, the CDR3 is TGTGCCAGCAACCCCCGGGGAGGGGCGAACACTGAAGCTTTCTTT. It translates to CASNPRGGANTEAFF.

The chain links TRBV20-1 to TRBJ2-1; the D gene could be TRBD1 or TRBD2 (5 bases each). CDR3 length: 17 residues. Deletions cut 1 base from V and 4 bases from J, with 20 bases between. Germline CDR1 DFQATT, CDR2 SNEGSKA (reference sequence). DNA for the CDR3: TGCAGTGCTAGAGCGGGGCGAGGGGCTCGATTTTACAATGAGCAGTTCTTC. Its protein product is CSARAGRGARFYNEQFF.

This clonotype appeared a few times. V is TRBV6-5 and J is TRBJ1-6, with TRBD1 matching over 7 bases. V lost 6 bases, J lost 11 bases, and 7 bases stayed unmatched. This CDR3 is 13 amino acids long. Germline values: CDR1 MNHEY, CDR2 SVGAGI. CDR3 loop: CASRLQGIAPLHF. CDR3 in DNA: TGTGCCAGCAGACTACAGGGGATTGCACCCCTCCACTTT.

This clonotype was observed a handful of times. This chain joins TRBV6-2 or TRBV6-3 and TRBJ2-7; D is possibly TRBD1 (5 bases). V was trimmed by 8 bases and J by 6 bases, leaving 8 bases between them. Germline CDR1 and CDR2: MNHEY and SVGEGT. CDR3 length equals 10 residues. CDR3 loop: CASARGEQYF. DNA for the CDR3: TGTGCCAGCGCAAGGGGCGAGCAGTACTTC.

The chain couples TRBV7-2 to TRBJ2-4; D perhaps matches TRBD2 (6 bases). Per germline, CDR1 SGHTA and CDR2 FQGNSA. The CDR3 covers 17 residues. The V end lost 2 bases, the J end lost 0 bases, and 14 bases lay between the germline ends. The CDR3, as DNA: TGTGCCAGCAGCTTAACTTTTGGACTACTAGCCAAAAACATTCAGTACTTC. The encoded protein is CASSLTFGLLAKNIQYF.

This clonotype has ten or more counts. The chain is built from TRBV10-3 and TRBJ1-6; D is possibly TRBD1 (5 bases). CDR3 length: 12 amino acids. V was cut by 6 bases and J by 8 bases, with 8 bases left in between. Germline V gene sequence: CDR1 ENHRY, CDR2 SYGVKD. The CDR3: CAIRGLDSPLHF. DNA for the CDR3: TGTGCCATCAGGGGGCTGGATTCACCCCTCCACTTT.

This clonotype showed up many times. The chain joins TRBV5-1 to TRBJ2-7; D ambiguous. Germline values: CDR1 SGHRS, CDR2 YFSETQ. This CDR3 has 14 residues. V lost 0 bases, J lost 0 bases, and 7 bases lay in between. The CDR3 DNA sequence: TGCGCCAGCAGCTTGGATCCGAGCTCCTACGAGCAGTACGTC. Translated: CASSLDPSSYEQYV.

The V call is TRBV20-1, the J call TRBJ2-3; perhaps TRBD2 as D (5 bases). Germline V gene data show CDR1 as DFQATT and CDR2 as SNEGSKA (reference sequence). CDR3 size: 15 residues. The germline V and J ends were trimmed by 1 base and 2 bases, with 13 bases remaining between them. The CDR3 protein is CSARVWGAYTDTQYF. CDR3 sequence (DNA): TGCAGTGCTAGAGTTTGGGGAGCCTACACAGATACGCAGTATTTT.

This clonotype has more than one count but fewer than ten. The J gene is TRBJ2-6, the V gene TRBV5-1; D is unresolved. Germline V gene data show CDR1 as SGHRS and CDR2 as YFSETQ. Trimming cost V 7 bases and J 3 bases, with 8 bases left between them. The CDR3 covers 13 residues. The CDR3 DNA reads TGCGCCAGCGGGTTGGGTGGGGCCAACGTCCTGACTTTC. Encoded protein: CASGLGGANVLTF. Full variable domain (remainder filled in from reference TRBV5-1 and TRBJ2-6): KAGVTQTPRYLIKTRGQQVTLSCSPISGHRSVSWYQQTPGQGLQFLFEYFSETQRNKGNFPGRFSGRQFSNSRSEMNVSTLELGDSALYLCASGLGGANVLTFGAGSRLTVL.

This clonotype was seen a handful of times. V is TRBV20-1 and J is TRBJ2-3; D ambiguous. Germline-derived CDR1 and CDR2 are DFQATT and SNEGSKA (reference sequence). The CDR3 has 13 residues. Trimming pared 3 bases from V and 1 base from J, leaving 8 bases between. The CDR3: CSARGYGTDTQYF. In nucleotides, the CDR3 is TGCAGTGCTAGGGGCTACGGCACAGATACGCAGTATTTT.

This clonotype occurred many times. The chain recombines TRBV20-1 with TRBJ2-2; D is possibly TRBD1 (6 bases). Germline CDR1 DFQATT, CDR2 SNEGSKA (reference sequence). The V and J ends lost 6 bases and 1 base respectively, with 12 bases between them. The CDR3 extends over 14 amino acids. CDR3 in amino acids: CSAKGTQNTGELFF. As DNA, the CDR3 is TGCAGTGCGAAAGGGACACAGAACACCGGGGAGCTGTTTTTT.

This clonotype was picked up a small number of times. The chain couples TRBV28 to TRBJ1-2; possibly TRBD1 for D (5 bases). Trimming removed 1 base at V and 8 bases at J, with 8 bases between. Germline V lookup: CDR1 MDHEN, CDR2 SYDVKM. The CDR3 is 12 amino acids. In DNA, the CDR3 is TGTGCCAGCAGTTTATTTGGGGGAGGCTACACCTTC. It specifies CASSLFGGGYTF.

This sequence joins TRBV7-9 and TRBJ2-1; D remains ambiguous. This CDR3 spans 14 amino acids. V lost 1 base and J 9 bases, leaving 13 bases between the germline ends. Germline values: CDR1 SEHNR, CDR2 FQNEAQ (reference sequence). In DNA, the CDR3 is TGTGCCAGCAGCTTAGTCGCTAGGATAAGTGAGCAGTTCTTC. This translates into CASSLVARISEQFF. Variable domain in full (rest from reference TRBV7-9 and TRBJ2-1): DTGVSQNPRHKITKRGQNVTFRCDPISEHNRLYWYRQTLGQGPEFLTYFQNEAQLEKSRLLSDRFSAERPKGSFSTLEIQRTEQGDSAMYLCASSLVARISEQFFGPGTRLTVL.

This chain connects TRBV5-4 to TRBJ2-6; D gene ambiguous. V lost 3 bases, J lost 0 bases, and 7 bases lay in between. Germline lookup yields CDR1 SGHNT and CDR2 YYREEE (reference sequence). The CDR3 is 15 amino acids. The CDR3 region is CASSSPASGANVLTF. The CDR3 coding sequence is TGTGCCAGCAGCTCGCCCGCCTCTGGGGCCAACGTCCTGACTTTC.

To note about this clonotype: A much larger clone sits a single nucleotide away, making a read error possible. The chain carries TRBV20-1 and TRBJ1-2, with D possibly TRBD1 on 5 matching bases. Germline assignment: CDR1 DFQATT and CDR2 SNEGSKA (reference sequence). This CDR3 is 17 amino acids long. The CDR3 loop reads CCARSPSPAGRNYGYTF. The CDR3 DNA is TGCTGTGCTAGATCCCCTAGCCCAGCAGGGCGGAACTATGGCTACACCTTC.